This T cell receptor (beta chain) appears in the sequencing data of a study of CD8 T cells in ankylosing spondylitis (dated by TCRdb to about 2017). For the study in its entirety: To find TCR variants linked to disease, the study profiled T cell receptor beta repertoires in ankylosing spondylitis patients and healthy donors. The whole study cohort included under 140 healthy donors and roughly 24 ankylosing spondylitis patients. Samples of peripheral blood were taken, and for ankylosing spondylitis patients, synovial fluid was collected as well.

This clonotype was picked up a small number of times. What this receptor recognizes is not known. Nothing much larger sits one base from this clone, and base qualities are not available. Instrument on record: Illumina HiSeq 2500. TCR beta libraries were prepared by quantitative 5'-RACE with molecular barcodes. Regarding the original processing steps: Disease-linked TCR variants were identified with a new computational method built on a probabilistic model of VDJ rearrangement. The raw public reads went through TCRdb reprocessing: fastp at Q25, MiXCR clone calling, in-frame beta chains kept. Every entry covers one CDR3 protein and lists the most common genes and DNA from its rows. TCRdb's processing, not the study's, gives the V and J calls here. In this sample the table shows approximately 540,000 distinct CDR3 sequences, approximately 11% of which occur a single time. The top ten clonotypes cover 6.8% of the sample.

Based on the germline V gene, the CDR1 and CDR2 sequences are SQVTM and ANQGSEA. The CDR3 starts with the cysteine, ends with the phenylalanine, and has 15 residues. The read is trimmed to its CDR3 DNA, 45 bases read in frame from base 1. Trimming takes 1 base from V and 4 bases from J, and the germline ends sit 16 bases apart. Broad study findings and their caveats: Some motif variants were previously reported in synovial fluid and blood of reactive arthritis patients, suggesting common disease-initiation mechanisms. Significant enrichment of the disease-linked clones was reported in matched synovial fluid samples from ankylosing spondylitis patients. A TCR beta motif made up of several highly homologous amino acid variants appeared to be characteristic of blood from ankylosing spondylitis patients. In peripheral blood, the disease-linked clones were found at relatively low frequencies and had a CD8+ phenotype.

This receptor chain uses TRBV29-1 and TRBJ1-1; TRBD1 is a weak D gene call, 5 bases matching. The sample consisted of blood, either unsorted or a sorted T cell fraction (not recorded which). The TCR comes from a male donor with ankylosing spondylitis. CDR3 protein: CSVEGGGQSVTEAFF. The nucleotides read TGCAGCGTTGAAGGGGGCGGGCAGTCGGTCACTGAAGCTTTCTTT. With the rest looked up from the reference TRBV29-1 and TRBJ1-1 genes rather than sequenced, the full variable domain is SAVISQKPSRDICQRGTSLTIQCQVDSQVTMMFWYRQQPGQSLTLIATANQGSEATYESGFVIDKFPISRPNLTFSTLTVSNMSPEDSSIYLCSVEGGGQSVTEAFFGQGTRLTVV.